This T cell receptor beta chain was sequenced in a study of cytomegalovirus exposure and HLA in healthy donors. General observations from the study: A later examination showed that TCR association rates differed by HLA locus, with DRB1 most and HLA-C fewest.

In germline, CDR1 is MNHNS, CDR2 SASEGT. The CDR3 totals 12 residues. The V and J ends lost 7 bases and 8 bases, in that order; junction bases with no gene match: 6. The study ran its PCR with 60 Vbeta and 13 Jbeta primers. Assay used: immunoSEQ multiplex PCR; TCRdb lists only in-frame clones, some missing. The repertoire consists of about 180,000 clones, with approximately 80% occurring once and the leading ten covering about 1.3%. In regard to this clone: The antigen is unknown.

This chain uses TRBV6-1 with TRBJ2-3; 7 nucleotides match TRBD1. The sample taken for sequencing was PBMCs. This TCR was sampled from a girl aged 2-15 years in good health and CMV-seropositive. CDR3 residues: CASKGAAGTQYF. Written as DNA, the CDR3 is TGTGCCAGCAAGGGGGCCGCAGGTACGCAGTATTTT.